The present TCR beta chain was sequenced within a study of shared clonotypes between healthy human individuals. CD45RO-negative cells were positively selected for CCR7, leaving out terminally differentiated effector memory CD45RA+ cells. Each sample came from a Caucasian adult donor living in Nashville, Tennessee. The CDR3 has 15 residues. V lost 2 bases and J lost 0, with 8 bases in between. The germline V gene encodes CDR1 MGHRA and CDR2 YSYEKL. As originally analysed: With immunoSEQ giving junction-only sequences and no quality scores, filtering differed. The table came from immunoSEQ multiplex PCR; TCRdb's copy has only in-frame clones and leaves some out. V and J calls and clone size are copied from that table; D and trimming were computed from the DNA. This table holds 450,000 to 700,000 clones, 95% found once.

The chain uses TRBV4-1 and TRBJ2-1; D remains ambiguous. The specimen sequenced was naive CD8+ T cells sorted from blood. This clonotype was obtained from a woman in her twenties or thirties in good health. The CDR3: CASSQSASSYNEQFF. CDR3 sequence (DNA): TGCGCCAGCAGCCAATCCGCAAGCTCCTACAATGAGCAGTTCTTC.